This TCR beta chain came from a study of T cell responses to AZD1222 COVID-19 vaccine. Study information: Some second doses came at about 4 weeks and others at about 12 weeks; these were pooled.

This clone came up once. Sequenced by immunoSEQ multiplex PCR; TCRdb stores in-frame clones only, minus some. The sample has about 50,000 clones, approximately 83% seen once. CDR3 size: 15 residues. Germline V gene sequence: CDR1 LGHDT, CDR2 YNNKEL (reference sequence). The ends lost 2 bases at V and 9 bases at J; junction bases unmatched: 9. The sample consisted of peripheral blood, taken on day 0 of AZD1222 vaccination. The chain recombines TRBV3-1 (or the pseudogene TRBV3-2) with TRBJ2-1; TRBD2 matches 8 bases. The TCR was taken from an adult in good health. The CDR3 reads CASSQRGLGVGEQFF. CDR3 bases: TGTGCCAGCAGCCAAAGGGGACTAGGGGTGGGTGAGCAGTTCTTC.